Listed below are T cell receptor beta chains from one sample, sequenced in a study of blood T cell repertoires in COVID-19. The protocol was immunoSEQ multiplex PCR, while the TCRdb copy is restricted to in-frame clones and leaves out a portion. Of some 340,000 clones in the sample, 85% were seen once. The sample comprised peripheral blood. The receptors originated from a woman aged 18-35 years with acute or convalescent COVID-19. Each CDR3 is given with its conserved first and last residue. Fields, in order: D gene, V gene, CDR3 length, clone size, J gene, CDR3 DNA, CDR3 protein. The D gene is left open where the match is weak. Some rows mark clone size as missing; the rest say once, few, many or name a class of expanded clone.

NA	TRBV5-1	16	once	TRBJ2-1	TGCGCCAGCAGCTTGAGACAGACAAGCTCCTACAATGAGCAGTTCTTC	CASSLRQTSSYNEQFF
TRBD1	TRBV30	13	NA	TRBJ1-2	TGTGCCTCGACAAGGGGACAGATCTATGGCTACACCTTC	CASTRGQIYGYTF
TRBD1	TRBV11-2	15	few	TRBJ2-3	TGTGCCAGCAGCTTACCCAGGGGGCGACCAGATACGCAGTATTTT	CASSLPRGRPDTQYF
TRBD2	TRBV6-2/TRBV6-3	16	NA	TRBJ2-1	TGTGCCAGCAGTACCGTGGGCGGGAGAGGTCTCAATGAGCAGTTCTTC	CASSTVGGRGLNEQFF
TRBD1	TRBV9	17	many	TRBJ1-3	TGTGCCAGCAGCGTCTCCGGGACAGCGCTCTCTGGAAACACCATATATTTT	CASSVSGTALSGNTIYF
NA	TRBV25-1	15	NA	TRBJ2-3	TGTGCCAGCAGTGCTACAGGGTTTGTCACAGATACGCAGTATTTT	CASSATGFVTDTQYF
NA	TRBV25-1	13	once	TRBJ1-6	TGTGCCAGCAGTGGAGGGTCGAATTCACCCCTCCACTTT	CASSGGSNSPLHF
NA	TRBV21-1	16	NA	TRBJ2-7	TGTGCCAGCAGCCCATTAAAGGGGGGGGCTCCCTACGAGCAGTACTTC	CASSPLKGGAPYEQYF
NA	TRBV25-1	16	NA	TRBJ1-2	TGTGCCAGCAGTGAATTTTTTGTGCGGCAGGAGGAAGGCTACACCTTC	CASSEFFVRQEEGYTF
NA	TRBV29-1	11	NA	TRBJ1-1	NA	CSVGRGSETFF
NA	TRBV5-4	15	NA	TRBJ1-5	TGTGCCAGCAGCTTGGGCAGAATTAGCAATCAGCCCCAGCATTTT	CASSLGRISNQPQHF
NA	TRBV28	12	NA	TRBJ1-5	TGTGCCAGCACGAAGGGGTATCAGCCCCAGCATTTT	CASTKGYQPQHF
NA	TRBV3-1/TRBV3-2	14	NA	TRBJ2-2	TGTGCCTCAGCCAATCAGGTTTACACCGGGGAGCTGTTTTTT	CASANQVYTGELFF
TRBD2	TRBV4-2	17	NA	TRBJ2-1	TGTGCCAGCAGCCAAGATGGGCGACGAGGACTAGCGGGGATAGAGTTCTTC	CASSQDGRRGLAGIEFF
NA	TRBV5-1	15	few	TRBJ2-3	TGCGCCAGCAGCCCCACCGGGGAGGGCACAGATACGCAGTATTTT	CASSPTGEGTDTQYF
NA	TRBV4-1	17	NA	TRBJ2-7	TGCGCCAGCAGCCAACCAATTGCGGCTAGCCCCTCCTACGAGCAGTACTTC	CASSQPIAASPSYEQYF
NA	TRBV5-6	13	NA	TRBJ1-2	TGTGCCAGCAGCCCGGGTTCGGTCTATGGCTACACCTTC	CASSPGSVYGYTF
TRBD1	TRBV15	17	once	TRBJ2-7	TGTGCCACCAGGGGGGTGTTCCGGGACAGGCGTTCCTACGAGCAGTACTTC	CATRGVFRDRRSYEQYF
TRBD1	TRBV4-2	16	NA	TRBJ2-7	TGTGCCAGCAGCCAAGAGGGGCCGGGACAGGGCTACGAGCAGTACTTC	CASSQEGPGQGYEQYF
TRBD1	TRBV6-5	14	NA	TRBJ2-3	TGTGCCAGCAGAGACAGGGAATACACAGATACGCAGTATTTT	CASRDREYTDTQYF
NA	TRBV6-5	14	NA	TRBJ2-1	TGTGCCAGCATGGGCGGGACCTCCTACAATGAGCAGTTCTTC	CASMGGTSYNEQFF
NA	TRBV5-1	17	NA	TRBJ2-2	TGCGCCAGCAGCTTGGAAGCCGGGGTATCGAGCACCGGGGAGCTGTTTTTT	CASSLEAGVSSTGELFF
NA	TRBV29-1	11	NA	TRBJ1-2	TGCAGCGCGGTTTCGTTTGATGGCTACACCTTC	CSAVSFDGYTF
NA	TRBV18	13	NA	TRBJ2-5	TGTGCCAGCTCCCGGGCGGGTATGGAGACCCAGTACTTC	CASSRAGMETQYF
NA	TRBV5-1	12	NA	TRBJ2-1	TGCGCCAGCAACGCGGACTACAATGAGCAGTTCTTC	CASNADYNEQFF
TRBD1	TRBV9	16	NA	TRBJ1-6	TGTGCCAGCAGCGTAGGGGAGACAGGGCATAATTCACCCCTCCACTTT	CASSVGETGHNSPLHF
NA	TRBV4-1	14	few	TRBJ2-5	TGCGCCAGCAGCCAAGGCGGGGTCCAAGAGACCCAGTACTTC	CASSQGGVQETQYF
NA	TRBV21-1	14	NA	TRBJ2-1	TGTGCCAGCAGCAAATATCTTCTAGACGGTGAGCAGTTCTTC	CASSKYLLDGEQFF
NA	TRBV2	10	once	TRBJ2-7	TGTGCCCTAACCCACCACGAGCAGTACTTC	CALTHHEQYF
NA	TRBV21-1	20	NA	TRBJ1-5	NA	CASSKARVGQGALGNQPQHF
NA	TRBV5-4	16	NA	TRBJ2-2	TGTGCCAGCAGCTTGAGGCAAGCGCCCCAAACCGGGGAGCTGTTTTTT	CASSLRQAPQTGELFF
TRBD1	TRBV9	16	once	TRBJ1-3	TGTGCCAGCAGCCTTTTCGACAGGGGGCTGGGAAACACCATATATTTT	CASSLFDRGLGNTIYF
NA	TRBV5-1	16	few	TRBJ2-1	TGCGCCAGCAGTGGAGGTGAGATGAGCTCCTACAATGAGCAGTTCTTC	CASSGGEMSSYNEQFF
NA	TRBV6-5	15	NA	TRBJ1-3	TGTGCCAGCAAGGGTAGCAGGGGATCTGGAAACACCATATATTTT	CASKGSRGSGNTIYF
NA	TRBV2	14	NA	TRBJ2-3	TGTGCCAGCTGCCTTGGCGGGGGCACAGATACGCAGTATTTT	CASCLGGGTDTQYF
TRBD2	TRBV9	18	NA	TRBJ2-7	TGTGCCAGCAGCGTAGAATCGGGAGGAGGGGCCTCAGGGTACGAGCAGTACTTC	CASSVESGGGASGYEQYF
TRBD1	TRBV28	15	many	TRBJ1-6	TGTGCCAGCAGCTCACCACAGGGGGATAATTCACCCCTCCACTTT	CASSSPQGDNSPLHF
NA	TRBV4-2	18	NA	TRBJ1-5	TGTGCCAGCAGCCAAGAGGATACAGGCGGCTATAGCAATCAGCCCCAGCATTTT	CASSQEDTGGYSNQPQHF
NA	TRBV5-4	14	few	TRBJ1-1	TGTGCCAGCAGTCACGATTTTACTAACACTGAAGCTTTCTTT	CASSHDFTNTEAFF
TRBD2	TRBV6-5	15	NA	TRBJ2-3	TGTGCCACCCGAAGACTAGCGGGAGAGACAGATACGCAGTATTTT	CATRRLAGETDTQYF
TRBD1	TRBV4-1	13	NA	TRBJ1-2	TGCGCCAGCAGCCCGACAGGGAACTATGGCTACACCTTC	CASSPTGNYGYTF
TRBD2	TRBV14	16	NA	TRBJ2-3	TGTGCCAGCAGCCGGACTAGCGGGAGTTTATGGGATACGCAGTATTTT	CASSRTSGSLWDTQYF
TRBD1	TRBV19	16	NA	TRBJ2-7	TGTGCCAGTAGTACTCAGGGGGCTCCCTCCTCCTACGAGCAGTACTTC	CASSTQGAPSSYEQYF
TRBD1	TRBV2	13	once	TRBJ2-3	TGTGCCACCCAGGGGGTTCGCACAGATACGCAGTATTTT	CATQGVRTDTQYF
NA	TRBV6-6	16	NA	TRBJ1-5	TGTGCCAGCAGTTACTCGAAGGGTTGGGAGGATCAGCCCCAGCATTTT	CASSYSKGWEDQPQHF
NA	TRBV18	17	NA	TRBJ1-4	TGTGCCAGCTCACCGAACTCGGGTAATGGTGATAACGAAAAACTGTTTTTT	CASSPNSGNGDNEKLFF
NA	TRBV11-2	16	NA	TRBJ1-2	TGTGCCAGCAGCTTAGATCTAAGTGCAGGGCACAGTGGCTACACCTTC	CASSLDLSAGHSGYTF
NA	TRBV12-5	13	NA	TRBJ2-7	TGTGCTAGTGCCCGGGACTCCCCCCACGAGCAGTACTTC	CASARDSPHEQYF
TRBD1	TRBV28	14	NA	TRBJ1-6	TGTGCCAGCAGTCTTAGGACAGGGAGGACACCCCTCCACTTT	CASSLRTGRTPLHF
NA	TRBV20-1	11	NA	TRBJ1-1	TGCAGTGCTAATGGTGGGGCCGAAGCTTTCTTT	CSANGGAEAFF
TRBD1	TRBV4-2	16	NA	TRBJ1-6	TGTGCCAGCAGCCAAGATTGGACAGGGGATAATTCACCCCTCCACTTT	CASSQDWTGDNSPLHF
NA	TRBV9	14	once	TRBJ1-1	TGTGCCGCCAGGGTTAAGGGGGAGAACACTGAAGCTTTCTTT	CAARVKGENTEAFF
NA	TRBV6-5	12	NA	TRBJ1-6	TGTGCCAGCGGCAGGGGACGGTCACCCCTCCACTTT	CASGRGRSPLHF
TRBD2	TRBV3-1/TRBV3-2	15	NA	TRBJ2-5	TGTGCCAGCAGCCGACGACTAGCGGGCCAAGAGACCCAGTACTTC	CASSRRLAGQETQYF
NA	TRBV5-1	14	NA	TRBJ2-7	TGCGCCAGCAGCTTGACAGGGCCCTTACACGAGCAGTACTTC	CASSLTGPLHEQYF
NA	TRBV6-5	15	NA	TRBJ2-7	TGTGCCAGCCAGACTCTCGGCGGGACTTCCTACGAGCAGTACTTC	CASQTLGGTSYEQYF
NA	TRBV29-1	12	few	TRBJ1-3	TGCAGCGTTGAGAGTACTGAAAACACCATATATTTT	CSVESTENTIYF
TRBD1	TRBV28	15	NA	TRBJ1-5	TGTGCCAGCAGTCCAGGGGGTTTAGGCAATCAGCCCCAGCATTTT	CASSPGGLGNQPQHF
TRBD1	TRBV2	14	NA	TRBJ2-5	TGTGCCAGCAGGCTGGACAGGACCCAAGAGACCCAGTACTTC	CASRLDRTQETQYF